The clone carrying this TCR beta chain was detected only once. Its antigen is currently unknown. TCRdb keeps only in-frame clones here, not all; method: immunoSEQ multiplex PCR. The table records roughly 29,000 clones, about 86% of them present only once. This specimen belongs to a study of T cells in localized non-small cell lung cancer. Study findings and constraints: Adjacent uninvolved lung tissue had the highest T cell clonality, exceeding tumor. In adjacent lung appeared a median about 57 of the top 100 tumor clones.

This CDR3 is 12 amino acids long. V was cut by 1 base and J by 4 bases, with 4 bases left in between. Per the germline V gene, CDR1 is MNHNS and CDR2 is SASEGT. The specimen was peripheral blood mononuclear cells, collected before any cancer treatment. The rearrangement links TRBV6-1 to TRBJ1-2, with unresolved D. The receptor was isolated from a man aged 35 to 69 with stage III lung adenocarcinoma. CDR3 DNA: TGTGCCAGCAGTGAAGGTCCCTATGGCTACACCTTC. Its translation is CASSEGPYGYTF.